Sequencing of this T cell receptor (beta chain) was carried out in a study of patients and donors after allogeneic stem cell transplantation. The J segment lost 7 bases and the V segment lost 7 bases, leaving 11 bases of the junction unmatched. Germline CDR1 WSHSY, CDR2 SAAADI. The CDR3 is made up of 14 amino acids. TCRdb called the RT-PCR reads again in MiXCR, with one record for every CDR3 protein. The sample contains about 960,000 distinct CDR3 sequences, 15% to 20% of which appear only once. The clonotype originates from a human donor who was either an allogeneic HSCT recipient or a stem cell or donor lymphocyte infusion donor (not recorded which). It is not recorded whose cells these are; they may come from a transplant donor. Sequencing input: blood, either unsorted or a sorted T cell fraction (not recorded which). This chain uses TRBV10-2 with TRBJ1-1; 8 nucleotides match TRBD1. CDR3 coding DNA: TGCGCCAGCAACCCACAGGGGGAACTTTATGAAGCTTTCTTT. Translating it yields CASNPQGELYEAFF.